The clone carrying this T cell receptor (beta chain) was seen repeatedly, ten times or more. What it binds is unknown. Unique molecular identifiers were attached to individual cDNA molecules. Using its own MiXCR run on the 5' RACE reads, TCRdb lists one record per CDR3 protein. Of 55,000 or so distinct CDR3 sequences listed, under 15% are singletons. The V gene's germline CDR1 is SEHNR and CDR2 FQNEAQ (reference sequence). CDR3 size: 14 residues. V lost 1 base and J lost 4, with 5 bases in between. This sample is part of a study of early T cells in non-severe SARS-CoV-2 infection. Study in general: Unsorted whole blood bulk RNA was sequenced, with unpaired chains.

Study-level results: The VDJdb matching leaned toward anti-spike CD8 responses and overlooked private and CD4 specificities.

The sample consisted of whole blood. The V gene is TRBV7-9, the J gene TRBJ1-6; D is uncertain. This clonotype was sampled from an adult who was a healthcare worker with PCR-confirmed SARS-CoV-2 infection or an uninfected control (not recorded which). The CDR3 region is CASSLEQYNSPLHF. In nucleotides, the CDR3 is TGTGCCAGCAGCTTAGAACAGTATAATTCACCCCTCCACTTT.